This TCR beta chain was recorded in a study of T-cell reconstitution after alpha-beta-depleted transplantation in children. Using unique molecular identifiers, the investigators prepared the TCRbeta library. TCRdb processed the PCR reads anew with MiXCR; each CDR3 protein has one entry. This table has a few hundred thousand distinct CDR3 sequences, over 9% appearing once. The CDR3 spans 19 residues. V gave up 3 bases and J gave up 2 bases, with 23 bases separating them. From germline, CDR1 is SGHRS and CDR2 YFSETQ. This clonotype was obtained from a human donor who donated a stem cell graft to a child with acute lymphoblastic leukemia. The starting material was PBMCs from the stem cell graft donor, obtained from the stem cell graft. V and J are TRBV5-1 and TRBJ2-2, with a weak D call TRBD1 (8 bases). CDR3 nucleotide sequence: TGCGCCAGCAGCTCCAGTGGACAGGGAGGGGTAGCAAACACCGGGGAGCTGTTTTTT. The encoded protein is CASSSSGQGGVANTGELFF.